This T cell receptor (beta chain) is drawn from a study of blood T cell repertoires in COVID-19. Study-level information: The study drew acute and convalescent COVID-19 samples from the United States, Italy and Spain. The cDNA or gDNA used as material had been derived from T cells, B-cell-depleted T cells, or PBMCs.

The CDR3 sequence is 19 residues long. Trimming removed 3 bases from V and 2 bases from J, with 25 bases in between. CDR1 is SGHAT, CDR2 FQNNGV, per germline. Methods used by the authors: Researchers report that nucleated cell counts were estimated from reference gene primer amplification. The protocol was immunoSEQ multiplex PCR, while the TCRdb copy is restricted to in-frame clones and leaves out a portion. That table is the source of V, J and clone size, and D and trimming were worked out from the DNA. The sample lists about 230,000 clones; roughly 91% were seen once. Which cohort a participant joined came from the clinical history participants gave.

The chain carries TRBV11-2 and TRBJ1-1; TRBD1 is a possible D gene (5 bases). The receptor was derived from a young woman with acute COVID-19. Source material: PBMCs or T cells enriched from blood (not recorded which). CDR3: CASSLNPRGGALFNTEAFF. DNA of the CDR3: TGTGCCAGCAGCTTGAATCCCCGTGGAGGGGCCCTTTTTAACACTGAAGCTTTCTTT.